Listed below are T cell receptor beta chains from one sample, sequenced in a study of T-cell reconstitution after alpha-beta-depleted transplantation in children. TCRdb passed the PCR reads through MiXCR, listing each CDR3 protein once. The table includes about 420,000 distinct CDR3 sequences, 9.5% to 13% detected once. The specimen was PBMCs from the stem cell graft donor, collected from the stem cell graft. These receptors were taken from a human donor who donated a stem cell graft to a child with acute myeloid leukemia. Each CDR3 is given with its conserved first and last residue. Fields, in order: J gene, D gene, clone size, V gene, CDR3 protein, CDR3 DNA. A D gene is named only where the DNA matches it firmly. Size is stated for part of the rows, as once, few or many counts, or as a class when the clone is expanded.

>TRBJ1-1|.|.|TRBV4-1
CASSQTIVHTEAFF
TGCGCCAGCAGCCAAACCATTGTCCACACTGAAGCTTTCTTT
>TRBJ1-1|.|many|TRBV29-1
CSVDSGDGTEAFF
TGCAGCGTTGATTCAGGGGACGGCACTGAAGCTTTCTTT
>TRBJ2-7|TRBD1|many|TRBV29-1
CSVEQGASYEQYF
TGCAGCGTGGAACAGGGGGCCTCTTACGAGCAGTACTTC
>TRBJ2-3|.|.|TRBV5-1
CASSAFSGSTDTQYF
TGCGCCAGCAGCGCATTTAGCGGATCCACAGATACGCAGTATTTT
>TRBJ2-2|.|many|TRBV7-9
CASSYIGAGTGELFF
TGTGCCAGCAGCTACATCGGGGCGGGCACCGGGGAGCTGTTTTTT
>TRBJ2-1|.|few|TRBV5-1
CASGLQSFANEQFF
TGCGCCAGCGGACTTCAGAGTTTCGCCAATGAGCAGTTCTTC
>TRBJ2-7|TRBD1|.|TRBV10-3
CATTDPRTGFYEQYF
TGTGCCACCACGGACCCTCGGACAGGGTTCTACGAGCAGTACTTC
>TRBJ2-5|.|.|TRBV29-1
CSVDFWGQETQYF
TGCAGCGTTGATTTCTGGGGCCAAGAGACCCAGTACTTC
>TRBJ2-1|TRBD2|few|TRBV5-1
CASSLAPLAGGNEQFF
TGCGCCAGCAGCTTGGCCCCCCTAGCGGGAGGGAATGAGCAGTTCTTC
>TRBJ2-2|TRBD1|.|TRBV3-1
CASSPDRATGELFF
TGTGCCAGCAGCCCCGACAGGGCCACCGGGGAGCTGTTTTTT
>TRBJ2-3|.|many|TRBV25-1
CASGAQADPWGTQYF
TGTGCCAGCGGGGCCCAGGCGGATCCGTGGGGTACGCAGTATTTT
>TRBJ1-1|TRBD1|.|TRBV3-1
CASSHRRGQTEAFF
TGTGCCAGCAGCCACCGCAGGGGGCAAACTGAAGCTTTCTTT
>TRBJ2-5|TRBD1|few|TRBV5-1
CASSWGQVGETQYF
TGCGCCAGCAGCTGGGGACAGGTTGGGGAGACCCAGTACTTC
>TRBJ2-3|TRBD2|few|TRBV5-1
CASTGGGAVDTQYF
TGCGCCAGCACGGGCGGGGGGGCCGTAGATACGCAGTATTTT
>TRBJ1-2|.|.|TRBV18
CASSPPRGFYGYTF
TGTGCCAGCTCACCACCGCGCGGGTTCTATGGCTACACCTTC
>TRBJ2-2|TRBD1|many|TRBV5-6
CASSLFTGTGHTGELFF
TGTGCCAGCAGCCTATTTACCGGGACAGGTCACACCGGGGAGCTGTTTTTT
>TRBJ2-5|TRBD2|.|TRBV25-1
CASSEYRAAGDQETQYF
TGTGCCAGCAGTGAATATAGGGCAGCGGGAGACCAAGAGACCCAGTACTTC
>TRBJ2-5|TRBD1|.|TRBV5-1
CASSPGEGGGETQYF
TGCGCCAGCAGCCCCGGGGAAGGGGGCGGTGAGACCCAGTACTTC
>TRBJ2-2|.|few|TRBV10-3
CAISKAQGVGTGELFF
TGTGCCATCAGTAAAGCACAGGGTGTAGGCACCGGGGAGCTGTTTTTT
>TRBJ2-1|.|.|TRBV6-2/TRBV6-3
CASKGGTGANEQFF
TGTGCCAGCAAAGGGGGGACTGGGGCCAATGAGCAGTTCTTC
>TRBJ1-2|TRBD1|.|TRBV3-1
CASSRPGGNDGYTF
TGTGCCAGCAGCCGACCAGGGGGGAACGATGGCTACACCTTC
>TRBJ1-1|TRBD1|few|TRBV2
CASSVYRGTEAFF
TGTGCCAGCAGTGTCTACAGGGGCACTGAAGCTTTCTTT
>TRBJ2-6|TRBD1|few|TRBV29-1
CSVGGAGANVLTF
TGCAGCGTAGGGGGCGCTGGGGCCAACGTCCTGACTTTC
>TRBJ2-2|.|.|TRBV12-3/TRBV12-4
CASNRDGNTGELFF
TGTGCCAGCAACCGTGACGGGAACACCGGGGAGCTGTTTTTT
>TRBJ2-7|TRBD2|.|TRBV12-3/TRBV12-4
CASRPGLAGGTEQYF
TGTGCCAGCAGACCCGGACTAGCGGGAGGGACCGAGCAGTACTTC
>TRBJ1-1|TRBD1|few|TRBV10-2
CASRDLDRGVNTEAFF
TGCGCCAGCAGGGACCTCGACAGGGGGGTGAACACTGAAGCTTTCTTT
>TRBJ2-5|TRBD1|many|TRBV27
CASSDRGFQETQYF
TGTGCCAGCAGCGACAGGGGATTCCAAGAGACCCAGTACTTC
>TRBJ2-1|.|.|TRBV12-3/TRBV12-4
CASRWGGGEQFF
TGTGCCAGCAGGTGGGGGGGCGGTGAGCAGTTCTTC
>TRBJ2-7|.|.|TRBV20-1
CSARDLVVSSYEQYF
TGCAGTGCTAGAGATTTGGTCGTTAGCTCCTACGAGCAGTACTTC
>TRBJ2-1|.|.|TRBV7-2
CASSPRSWNEQFF
TGTGCCAGCAGCCCCCGATCCTGGAATGAGCAGTTCTTC
>TRBJ2-6|TRBD1|.|TRBV5-1
CASSLDRDRASSGANVLTF
TGCGCCAGCAGCCTTGACCGGGACAGGGCTAGCTCTGGGGCCAACGTCCTGACTTTC
>TRBJ2-2|TRBD2|.|TRBV5-1
CASSRTSGGGTGELFF
TGCGCCAGCAGTCGAACTAGCGGGGGCGGCACCGGGGAGCTGTTTTTT
>TRBJ1-6|.|.|TRBV20-1
CSARDISSNSPLHF
TGCAGTGCTAGAGACATTTCTAGTAATTCACCCCTCCACTTT
>TRBJ2-5|.|few|TRBV25-1
CASRTPGVRETQYF
TGTGCCAGCAGGACACCTGGGGTCAGGGAGACCCAGTACTTC
>TRBJ1-2|.|many|TRBV30
CAWSRRHIPGDGYTF
TGTGCCTGGAGTCGCCGACACATACCAGGTGATGGCTACACCTTC
>TRBJ1-1|.|.|TRBV7-2
CASSLVESALQAFF
TGTGCCAGCAGCTTAGTGGAGTCAGCCCTTCAAGCTTTCTTT
>TRBJ1-1|.|.|TRBV7-2
CATQPGLGGTEAFF
TGTGCCACCCAACCGGGGCTCGGGGGGACTGAAGCTTTCTTT
>TRBJ1-1|TRBD1|.|TRBV18
CASSPTGQRNPEAFF
TGTGCCAGCTCACCAACGGGACAGAGGAACCCTGAAGCTTTCTTT